The 26 T cell receptor beta chains below all came from one sample that was sequenced in a study of blood T cells in healthy people across ages. Next came a second PCR, run for roughly 6 to 11 cycles, which used a sample-barcoded 5' primer along with a J-beta primer mix. TCRdb analysed the 5' RACE reads with MiXCR anew, one entry per CDR3 protein. The sample gives more than 700,000 distinct CDR3 sequences, roughly 46% of which show up once; over 15% is in the top ten. Sequenced input: blood. Receptors originate from an elderly man in good health.

V and J are TRBV5-1 and TRBJ2-1; 8 nucleotides match TRBD2. The DNA end is more similar to TRBJ2-7, so the J call may be wrong. Germline CDR1 reads SGHRS; CDR2 reads YFSETQ. CDR3 length equals 16 residues. The CDR3 loop is CASSPLFTSGYNEQYF. In nucleotides, the CDR3 is TGCGCCAGTAGCCCTCTCTTCACTAGCGGCTACAATGAGCAGTACTTC.

This clonotype was seen a few times. This chain connects TRBV20-1 to TRBJ1-4, with a possible D match to TRBD1 (6 bases). Germline-derived CDR1 and CDR2 are DFQATT and SNEGSKA (reference sequence). There are 14 residues in the CDR3. V dropped 4 bases and J dropped 5 bases, with 14 bases sitting between them. The CDR3 nucleotides read TGCAGTGCTAATAAACAGGGAGAAAATGAAAAACTGTTTTTT. Amino acids: CSANKQGENEKLFF.

This clonotype came up many times. The chain combines TRBV5-1 with TRBJ2-7; D may be TRBD1 (6 bases). V dropped 1 base and J dropped 0 bases, with 8 bases sitting between them. Germline CDR1 SGHRS, CDR2 YFSETQ. The CDR3 has 14 amino acids. The CDR3 region is CASSLQGYSYEQYF. Here the CDR3 DNA reads TGCGCCAGCAGCTTGCAGGGGTACTCCTACGAGCAGTACTTC.

The chain recombines TRBV5-1 with TRBJ2-2; D is possibly TRBD1 (5 bases). Trimming took 7 bases from V and 2 from J, leaving 15 bases between them. This CDR3 spans 15 amino acids. Germline V gene data show CDR1 as SGHRS and CDR2 as YFSETQ. CDR3 in DNA: TGCGCCAGCTCTCTTGGGGCAGTTAACACCGGGGAGCTGTTTTTT. It yields the protein CASSLGAVNTGELFF.

This chain connects TRBV10-3 to TRBJ1-2; 10 nucleotides line up with TRBD1. V was pared by 3 bases and J by 4 bases, with 11 bases of the junction left unmatched. Germline V gene sequence: CDR1 ENHRY, CDR2 SYGVKD. This CDR3 is 17 amino acids long. The CDR3 protein is CAISDATGTGAGYGYTF. In DNA form, the CDR3 reads TGTGCCATCAGTGACGCTACCGGGACAGGGGCCGGCTATGGCTACACCTTC.

Remarks on this clonotype: One junction end does not reproduce the germline sequence, and a read error may be involved. The chain is built from TRBV5-5 and TRBJ1-5; tentative D call: TRBD1 (5 bases). The CDR3 spans 17 residues. From germline, CDR1 is SGHKS and CDR2 YYEKEE (reference sequence). As DNA, the CDR3 is TGTGTCAGCAGCTACCGGGACCCACTCTGGAGCAATCAGCCCCAGCATTTT. The encoded protein is CVSSYRDPLWSNQPQHF.

In this sample, this clonotype turned up a few times. The chain employs TRBV29-1 and TRBJ1-2; 7 nucleotides match TRBD1. In germline, CDR1 is SQVTM, CDR2 ANQGSEA. V shed 7 bases, J shed 6 bases, and the junction held 5 bases outside the gene matches. The CDR3 is 11 amino acids. CDR3 nucleotide sequence: TGCAGCGGTGGACAGGAGGATGGCTACACCTTC. This translates into CSGGQEDGYTF.

On this clonotype: One end of the junction varies from germline; a read error may be responsible. The rearrangement uses TRBV7-9 and TRBJ2-6; D may correspond to TRBD1 or TRBD2 (7 bases each). This CDR3 is 14 amino acids long. Germline CDR1 SEHNR, CDR2 FQNEAQ (reference sequence). CDR3 sequence: CASSGTAGASVLTF. The CDR3 DNA follows: TGCGCCAGCAGCGGGACAGCTGGGGCCAGCGTCCTGACTTTC.

This clonotype came up a few times. The CDR3: CSAPLAGATYNSPLHF. The CDR3 DNA follows: TGCAGTGCTCCCCTGGCAGGAGCGACCTATAATTCACCCCTCCACTTT. The gene calls are TRBV20-1 and TRBJ1-6; D is uncertain. Germline V gene sequence: CDR1 DFQATT, CDR2 SNEGSKA (reference sequence). Trimming stripped 5 bases from V and 2 bases from J, with 16 bases between. This CDR3 contains 16 residues.

The chain combines TRBV12-3 or TRBV12-4 with TRBJ2-7, with TRBD1 matching over 8 bases. Trimming took 3 bases from V and 7 from J; bases not matched to a gene: 2. The CDR3 covers 12 residues. The CDR3 loop reads CASSFHRGEQYF. The CDR3 DNA follows: TGTGCCAGCAGTTTTCACAGGGGGGAGCAGTACTTC.

In this sample, this clonotype turned up once. This chain uses TRBV6-5 with TRBJ1-5, with a tentative D call TRBD1 (6 bases). V shed 6 bases and J shed 4 bases, with 10 bases lying between them. The CDR3 extends over 13 amino acids. Germline V gene data show CDR1 as MNHEY and CDR2 as SVGAGI. As DNA, the CDR3 is TGTGCCAGCAGCACAGGGCCGAATCAGCCCCAGCATTTT. Protein product: CASSTGPNQPQHF.

The gene calls are TRBV28 and TRBJ1-2; D is perhaps TRBD1 (6 bases). This CDR3 is 11 amino acids long. The V gene lost 11 bases and the J gene lost 8 bases, with 15 bases spanning the gap. Germline V lookup: CDR1 MDHEN, CDR2 SYDVKM. CDR3 nucleotide sequence: TGTGCCGGGGGGGCAGGGAGCGGCTACACCTTC. Translated: CAGGAGSGYTF.

The chain uses TRBV7-2 and TRBJ1-1; 7 bases are a match to TRBD1. CDR1 and CDR2 (germline): SGHTA, FQGNSA. The CDR3 loop spans 15 amino acids. V gave up 6 bases and J gave up 0 bases; unmatched junction bases: 7. CDR3 coding DNA: TGTGCCAGCAGACGCACAGGGGCCGTGAACACTGAAGCTTTCTTT. Its translation: CASRRTGAVNTEAFF.

The chain carries TRBV20-1 and TRBJ2-3; D might be TRBD1 or TRBD2, each matching 6 bases. There are 14 residues in the CDR3. V was pared by 3 bases and J by 4 bases, with 14 bases between. The germline gives CDR1 DFQATT, CDR2 SNEGSKA (reference sequence). CDR3 coding DNA: TGCAGTGCTAGGTCAGCGGAGGGGGCAGATACGCAGTATTTT. Its protein is CSARSAEGADTQYF.

This clonotype was observed once. The gene calls are TRBV10-3 and TRBJ2-5, with 9 nucleotides matching TRBD2. This CDR3 has 17 residues. V dropped 3 bases and J dropped 5; count of bases not matched to a gene: 13. Germline CDR1 reads ENHRY; CDR2 reads SYGVKD. Here the CDR3 DNA reads TGTGCCATCAGTGAATTAGCGGGAGCATACCTGTGGGAGACCCAGTACTTC. Translated: CAISELAGAYLWETQYF.

Ten or more counts support this clonotype. This chain joins TRBV27 and TRBJ2-5; 15 nucleotides line up with TRBD2. CDR3 size: 18 residues. The V segment lost 0 bases and the J segment 4 bases; nucleotides outside the gene matches: 6. The germline V gene has CDR1 MNHEY and CDR2 SMNVEV (reference sequence). The CDR3 here is CASSLSGLAGGIGETQYF. CDR3 DNA sequence: TGTGCCAGCAGTTTATCAGGACTAGCGGGAGGGATAGGAGAGACCCAGTACTTC.

The rearrangement uses TRBV12-3 or TRBV12-4 and TRBJ2-1; D perhaps matches TRBD2 (6 bases). This CDR3 region has 15 residues. The germline V and J ends were trimmed by 6 bases and 10 bases, with 22 bases remaining between them. This CDR3 is CASSPRPSGSGEQFF. CDR3 in DNA: TGTGCCAGCAGCCCCCGGCCATCCGGGAGTGGGGAGCAGTTCTTC.

The J gene is TRBJ1-1, the V gene TRBV7-3, with D unresolved. This CDR3 contains 13 residues. Germline V gives CDR1 SGHTA, CDR2 FQGTGA. Trimming shortened V by 4 bases and J by 0 bases, and 6 bases separated the two germline ends. In nucleotides, the CDR3 is TGTGCCAGCAGCTATACGATGAACACTGAAGCTTTCTTT. It is translated as CASSYTMNTEAFF.

This clonotype was seen more than once but under ten times. The CDR3: CASSIRTSAPGEQYF. In nucleotides, the CDR3 is TGTGCCAGCAGCATAAGGACTAGCGCTCCCGGCGAGCAGTACTTC. This rearrangement joins TRBV9 to TRBJ2-7; TRBD2 matches at 9 bases. Germline CDR1 is SGDLS and CDR2 is YYNGEE. The CDR3 runs 15 residues. Unmatched junction bases numbered 11, after V lost 4 bases and J lost 6 bases.

The rearrangement joins TRBV29-1 to TRBJ2-1; 9 bases are a match to TRBD2. Trimming took 6 bases from V and 5 from J; bases not matched to a gene: 8. Germline V lookup: CDR1 SQVTM, CDR2 ANQGSEA. This CDR3 has 14 residues. CDR3 region: CSVRGLAGNNEQFF. CDR3 nucleotides: TGCAGCGTGCGAGGGCTAGCGGGAAACAATGAGCAGTTCTTC.

The CDR3 spells CASNGGRVSYNEQFF. The CDR3 DNA follows: TGTGCCAGCAACGGCGGGAGAGTATCCTACAATGAGCAGTTCTTC. The rearrangement uses TRBV12-3 or TRBV12-4 and TRBJ2-1, with 7 bases fitting TRBD2. This CDR3 region has 15 residues. V lost 7 bases, J lost 1 base, and 7 bases stayed unmatched.

This sequence joins TRBV6-6 and TRBJ2-5; unclear D gene. Looked up from germline, CDR1 is MNHNY and CDR2 is SVGAGI (reference sequence). Trimming pared 6 bases from V and 5 bases from J, leaving 10 bases between. CDR3 length: 12 residues. The chain's CDR3 is CASSGPPETQYF. CDR3 in DNA: TGTGCCAGCAGCGGGCCCCCGGAGACCCAGTACTTC.

Turning to this clonotype: This clone may be a read error of a much larger clone one base away. The rearrangement links TRBV7-2 to TRBJ2-5; D is possibly TRBD1 (6 bases). Trimming pared 7 bases from V and 11 bases from J, leaving 23 bases between. The CDR3 covers 14 residues. Looked up from germline, CDR1 is SGHTA and CDR2 is FQGNSA. CDR3 sequence reads: CASNLNRAHNEQYF. The CDR3, as DNA: TGTGCCAGCAACCTGAACAGGGCCCACAATGAGCAGTACTTC.

The rearrangement uses TRBV6-5 and TRBJ1-6, with a weak D call TRBD1 (5 bases). The germline V gene encodes CDR1 MNHEY and CDR2 SVGAGI. Trimming shortened V by 2 bases and J by 4 bases, and 9 bases separated the two germline ends. The CDR3 is made up of 15 amino acids. Here the CDR3 reads CASSYRGPYNSPLHF. For the CDR3, the DNA is TGTGCCAGCAGTTACCGGGGACCGTATAATTCACCCCTCCACTTT.

This clonotype was detected a few times. The genes are TRBV4-1 and TRBJ2-7, with 11 bases identical to TRBD2. This CDR3 contains 15 residues. The germline gives CDR1 MGHRA, CDR2 YSYEKL. V gave up 3 bases and J gave up 4 bases; unmatched junction bases: 5. The CDR3 loop reads CASSHTSGSAYEQYF. The CDR3 coding sequence is TGCGCCAGCAGCCACACTAGCGGGAGTGCTTACGAGCAGTACTTC.

This chain connects TRBV3-1 to TRBJ2-7; TRBD1 agrees at 7 bases. Germline-derived CDR1 and CDR2 are LGHDT and YNNKEL (reference sequence). J lost 4 bases, V lost 5 bases, and 14 bases had no gene match. CDR3 length: 16 residues. The CDR3 region is CASSARAQGRIYEQYF. The CDR3 DNA is TGTGCCAGCAGCGCAAGGGCACAGGGGCGAATTTACGAGCAGTACTTC.